This T cell receptor beta chain was recorded in a study of blood T cell repertoires in COVID-19. Profiling relied on immunoSEQ multiplex PCR, and the TCRdb table lists in-frame clones only, not all of them. This table has fewer than 350,000 clones, 89% appearing once. CDR3 length: 16 residues. V was clipped by 4 bases and J by 6 bases; unmatched bases: 10. CDR1 is MNHEY and CDR2 is SMNVEV in the germline V gene (reference sequence). This chain uses TRBV27 with TRBJ1-5; 9 positions match TRBD1. The receptor was isolated from a man in his sixties who had recovered from COVID-19. Sequenced: PBMCs or T cells enriched from blood (not recorded which). CDR3 loop: CASSSLQGQGSQPQHF. The CDR3 nucleotides read TGTGCCAGCAGTTCCCTTCAGGGACAGGGTTCTCAGCCCCAGCATTTT.